Each of the 14 T cell receptor beta chains below was sequenced from the same sample in a study of blood T cell repertoires in COVID-19. Clones were read by immunoSEQ multiplex PCR, and TCRdb kept only the in-frame ones, dropping some. The sample has a few hundred thousand clones; more than 75% are singletons. What was sequenced was PBMCs or T cells enriched from blood (not recorded which). The receptors stem from a woman aged 18-30 years who had recovered from COVID-19.

The table lists this clone with a few counts. V usage is TRBV19 and J usage is TRBJ1-1; 8 nucleotides line up with TRBD1. The length of the CDR3 is 17 residues. In germline, CDR1 is LNHDA, CDR2 SQIVND (reference sequence). The ends lost 7 bases at V and 2 bases at J; junction bases unmatched: 15. CDR3 residues: CASNPRSDREINTEAFF. In DNA form, the CDR3 reads TGTGCCAGTAATCCTCGGTCGGACAGGGAAATCAACACTGAAGCTTTCTTT.

This clone was detected only a few times. Other DNA sequences of this sample code for an identical CDR3. This chain connects TRBV6-5 to TRBJ1-2, with D unclear. V lost 3 bases and J lost 2, with 13 bases in between. The CDR3 contains 15 residues. Germline V lookup: CDR1 MNHEY, CDR2 SVGAGI. CDR3 residues: CASSYSAGGNYGYTF. In nucleotides, the CDR3 is TGTGCCAGCAGTTATTCGGCGGGAGGAAACTATGGCTACACCTTC.

The chain couples TRBV7-8 to TRBJ1-1; 8 positions agree with TRBD1. The V gene end was trimmed by 3 bases and the J gene end by 2 bases; junction bases not matched to a gene: 2. The CDR3 contains 14 residues. From germline, CDR1 is SGHVS and CDR2 FQNEAQ. The CDR3, as DNA: TGTGCCAGCAGCTTGGACAGGGCTAACACTGAAGCTTTCTTT. It encodes CASSLDRANTEAFF.

V is TRBV27 and J is TRBJ1-5; 8 bases fit TRBD1. V gave up 6 bases and J gave up 0 bases; unmatched junction bases: 7. In germline, CDR1 is MNHEY, CDR2 SMNVEV (reference sequence). The CDR3 consists of 16 residues. The CDR3 protein is CASRYTGGYSNQPQHF. The DNA of the CDR3 is TGTGCCAGCAGGTACACAGGGGGATATAGCAATCAGCCCCAGCATTTT.

This clone was detected once. This chain uses TRBV5-1 with TRBJ1-2, with D maybe TRBD1 (5 bases). Trimming took 7 bases from V and 4 from J, leaving 23 bases between them. Per germline, CDR1 SGHRS and CDR2 YFSETQ. This CDR3 has 16 amino acids. The CDR3 nucleotides are TGCGCCAGCCCCCCGGGAATGGGGGGATCTTTCTATGGCTACACCTTC. Translation gives CASPPGMGGSFYGYTF.

The J gene is TRBJ2-6, the V gene TRBV11-2; D perhaps matches TRBD1 (6 bases). Germline V gives CDR1 SGHAT, CDR2 FQNNGV. V dropped 9 bases and J dropped 3 bases, with 21 bases sitting between them. The CDR3 extends over 17 amino acids. DNA for the CDR3: TGTGCCAGTAACCCAGGGGAGAGGGCTTATGGGGCCAACGTCCTGACTTTC. It specifies CASNPGERAYGANVLTF.

This chain connects TRBV28 to TRBJ1-5, with no clear D. CDR1 is MDHEN and CDR2 is SYDVKM in the germline V gene. CDR3 length equals 13 residues. Between the trimmed V and J ends, which lost 6 bases and 9 bases, there was a span of 15 bases. The CDR3 coding sequence is TGTGCCAGCAGGTCACCCGCCTCGGGGCCCCAGCATTTT. It yields the protein CASRSPASGPQHF.

This clone showed up just once. The chain joins TRBV9 to TRBJ1-4, with a tentative D call TRBD1 (5 bases). Germline loops: CDR1 SGDLS, CDR2 YYNGEE. This CDR3 has 13 amino acids. V lost 3 bases and J 7 bases, leaving 10 bases between the germline ends. The CDR3 reads CASSADMGEKLFF. In DNA, the CDR3 is TGTGCCAGCAGCGCGGACATGGGTGAAAAACTGTTTTTT.

The chain has TRBV28 and TRBJ1-2; perhaps TRBD1 as D (5 bases). V was trimmed by 3 bases and J by 4 bases, leaving 9 bases between them. There are 13 residues in the CDR3. Per the germline V gene, CDR1 is MDHEN and CDR2 is SYDVKM. CDR3 protein: CASSFKGRYGYTF. CDR3 nucleotides: TGTGCCAGCAGTTTCAAGGGGCGCTATGGCTACACCTTC.

V usage is TRBV3-1 (or the pseudogene TRBV3-2) and J usage is TRBJ2-5; 10 positions match TRBD2. The CDR3 has 16 residues. Germline V CDR1 and CDR2: LGHDT, YNNKEL (reference sequence). J was trimmed by 5 bases and V by 1 base; bases with no gene match: 7. The CDR3 DNA reads TGTGCCAGCAGCCAAGGTAGTAGCGGGGGGCTTGAGACCCAGTACTTC. Encoded protein: CASSQGSSGGLETQYF.

The chain combines TRBV19 with TRBJ1-5; D unclear. CDR1 and CDR2 from the germline V gene are LNHDA and SQIVND (reference sequence). The CDR3 covers 14 residues. The V end lost 1 base, the J end lost 6 bases, and 10 bases lay between the germline ends. The CDR3 loop reads CASSIVSWSQPQHF. In DNA form, the CDR3 reads TGTGCCAGTAGTATAGTAAGCTGGAGTCAGCCCCAGCATTTT.

The chain uses TRBV27 and TRBJ1-2; D might be TRBD1 (5 bases). V was shortened by 3 bases and J by 4 bases, with 12 bases between the two germline ends. The CDR3 is 14 amino acids. The germline V gene encodes CDR1 MNHEY and CDR2 SMNVEV (reference sequence). The CDR3 here is CASSFQGGAYGYTF. The CDR3 DNA is TGTGCCAGCAGTTTTCAGGGTGGGGCCTATGGCTACACCTTC.

The chain is built from TRBV6-5 and TRBJ1-4, with 7 bases identical to TRBD1. CDR3 length: 16 amino acids. J gave up 8 bases and V 0 bases, and 9 bases lay outside the gene matches. In germline, CDR1 is MNHEY, CDR2 SVGAGI. The CDR3 nucleotides are TGTGCCAGCAGTTACTCAAGGGACAGCCTGGGGGAAAAACTGTTTTTT. Amino acids: CASSYSRDSLGEKLFF.

The sample holds one count of this clone. The chain couples TRBV7-3 to TRBJ2-1, with D perhaps matching TRBD1 (6 bases). Looked up from germline, CDR1 is SGHTA and CDR2 is FQGTGA. V was clipped by 4 bases and J by 4 bases, with 17 bases between them. The CDR3 covers 16 residues. This chain's CDR3 is CASSSSPGTFYNEQFF. The CDR3 DNA follows: TGTGCCAGCAGCTCATCCCCCGGGACATTTTACAATGAGCAGTTCTTC.